This TCR beta chain was obtained from a study of regulatory T cells in long-lasting Graves disease. Study-wide background: Over-5-year antithyroid drug use with positive TSH receptor antibodies defined persistent Graves' disease in the study. Study findings and constraints: Samples came from peripheral blood alone, without thyroid tissue.

This CDR3 has 16 amino acids. V shed 6 bases and J 7 bases; nucleotides not matched to a gene: 17. The germline V gene encodes CDR1 KGHDR and CDR2 SFDVKD. Relying on iRepertoire HTBI primers and Arm-PCR of CDR3 regions, the team built TCR beta libraries. A single record per CDR3 protein comes from TCRdb applying MiXCR to the multiplex PCR reads. Among around 400,000 distinct CDR3 sequences listed, around 24% were seen once. Time point of the sample: persistent/refractory GD, antithyroid drugs over 5 years with positive TRAb. Generation of the TCR library employed RNA extracted from PBMCs. An endocrinology unit in Xi'an, China, supplied the patients. Note on this clonotype: The antigen is unknown.

This sequence was found in a female donor with Graves disease. The rearrangement links TRBV24-1 to TRBJ2-7; 7 positions match TRBD1. The sample consisted of peripheral blood mononuclear cells (PBMCs), taken when the disease was refractory, from a patient treated with antithyroid drugs. CDR3 loop: CATSLSPLDRAWEQYF. Written as DNA, the CDR3 is TGTGCCACCAGTCTCAGTCCCCTCGACAGGGCATGGGAGCAGTACTTC.